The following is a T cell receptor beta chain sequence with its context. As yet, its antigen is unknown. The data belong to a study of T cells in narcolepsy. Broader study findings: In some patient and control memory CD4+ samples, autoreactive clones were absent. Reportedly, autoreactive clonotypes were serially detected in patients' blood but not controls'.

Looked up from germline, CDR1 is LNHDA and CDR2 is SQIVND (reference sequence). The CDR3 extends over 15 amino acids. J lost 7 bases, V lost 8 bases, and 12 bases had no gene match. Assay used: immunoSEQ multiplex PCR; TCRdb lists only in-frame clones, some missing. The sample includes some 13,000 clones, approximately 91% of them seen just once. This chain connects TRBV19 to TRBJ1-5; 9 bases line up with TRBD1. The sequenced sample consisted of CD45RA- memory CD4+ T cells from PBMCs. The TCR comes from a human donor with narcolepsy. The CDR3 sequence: CASSATGGAGQPQHF. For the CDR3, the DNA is TGTGCCAGTTCAGCAACAGGGGGCGCGGGGCAGCCCCAGCATTTT.